The T cell receptor beta chain under discussion was sequenced for a study of blood T cell repertoires in COVID-19. Germline values: CDR1 SGHDT, CDR2 YYEEEE. V dropped 0 bases and J dropped 5 bases, with 11 bases sitting between them. The CDR3 has 14 amino acids. Profiling relied on immunoSEQ multiplex PCR, and the TCRdb table lists in-frame clones only, not all of them. This sample carries roughly 670,000 clones, 75% to 90% of them seen once, and the ten largest clones take under 0.3%. Sequencing was done on a sample of peripheral blood. The source of this sequence is a woman aged 18-35 years with acute or convalescent COVID-19. The chain recombines TRBV5-6 with TRBJ1-2, with a possible D match to TRBD1 (6 bases). CDR3 nucleotides: TGTGCCAGCAGCTTGGGGCCAGGGGCGTATGGCTACACCTTC. Protein: CASSLGPGAYGYTF. Filled out from reference TRBV5-6 and TRBJ1-2, the complete variable domain reads DAGVTQSPTHLIKTRGQQVTLRCSPKSGHDTVSWYQQALGQGPQFIFQYYEEEERQRGNFPDRFSGHQFPNYSSELNVNALLLGDSALYLCASSLGPGAYGYTFGSGTRLTVV.